The 18 T cell receptor beta chains presented below share a single source sample, sequenced in a study of blood T cell repertoires in COVID-19. Libraries were prepared by immunoSEQ multiplex PCR; TCRdb keeps only in-frame clonotypes and omits some of them. The profile shows 70,000 to 90,000 clones, around 82% of them singletons. The sequencing sample was made of peripheral blood. Receptors were obtained from a woman older than 75 with acute or convalescent COVID-19.

The chain uses TRBV28 and TRBJ1-2, with D perhaps matching TRBD1 (5 bases). Deletions cut 5 bases from V and 7 bases from J, with 17 bases between. Germline loops: CDR1 MDHEN, CDR2 SYDVKM. This CDR3 has 14 amino acids. The DNA of the CDR3 is TGTGCCAGCAGTCTCCAGGCGGGAGGGGCTGGCTACACCTTC. Translated: CASSLQAGGAGYTF.

The CDR3 DNA is TGTGCCAGCAGTTCAGATTCTCGACAGGGCCCAACGCAGTATTTT. It specifies CASSSDSRQGPTQYF. The rearrangement joins TRBV27 to TRBJ2-3; 7 bases are a match to TRBD1. CDR1 is MNHEY, CDR2 SMNVEV, per germline (reference sequence). J was trimmed by 9 bases and V by 4 bases; bases with no gene match: 13. CDR3 length equals 15 residues.

V and J are TRBV19 and TRBJ1-6; perhaps TRBD1 as D (5 bases). The germline V gene has CDR1 LNHDA and CDR2 SQIVND (reference sequence). The CDR3 is 14 residues long. Trimming left V 6 bases short and J 7 bases short, with 13 bases between. The CDR3 nucleotides are TGTGCCAGTAGAAGCGGGACCCCAAATTCACCCCTCCACTTT. This codes for CASRSGTPNSPLHF.

V gene TRBV2 combines with J gene TRBJ2-2; 10 nucleotides match TRBD2. With 10 bases clipped from V and 4 bases from J, the junction kept 6 bases outside the gene matches. The CDR3 is made up of 14 amino acids. Germline CDR1 reads SNHLY; CDR2 reads FYNNEI. CDR3 in DNA: TGTGCCAAAAGCGGGGGGGCGAGCACCGGGGAGCTGTTTTTT. Translated, it gives CAKSGGASTGELFF.

The genes are TRBV19 and TRBJ2-7, with 10 bases that match TRBD2. Losses at the gene ends were 0 bases for V and 6 bases for J; bases not matched to a gene: 5. CDR3 length: 15 amino acids. Germline values: CDR1 LNHDA, CDR2 SQIVND (reference sequence). This CDR3 is CASSIDARTSGEQYF. Here the CDR3 DNA reads TGTGCCAGTAGTATAGATGCTAGGACTAGCGGCGAGCAGTACTTC.

This clone turned up a few times. The rearrangement links TRBV25-1 to TRBJ2-3, with D perhaps TRBD2 (6 bases). V was trimmed by 1 base and J by 6 bases, leaving 8 bases between them. This CDR3 is 13 amino acids long. Per the germline V gene, CDR1 is MGHDK and CDR2 is SYGVNS. The DNA for the CDR3 is TGTGCCAGCAGTGAATGGGGGGTGGATACGCAGTATTTT. Its translation: CASSEWGVDTQYF.

The chain links TRBV28 to TRBJ1-2; TRBD1 is a possible D gene (5 bases). CDR3 length: 15 residues. Germline CDR1 and CDR2: MDHEN and SYDVKM. V lost 4 bases and J lost 8, with 20 bases in between. This chain's CDR3 is CASSSPGPGGWGYTF. In DNA, the CDR3 is TGTGCCAGCAGTTCTCCGGGCCCCGGGGGATGGGGCTACACCTTC.

Only one count was recorded for this clone. This sequence joins TRBV2 and TRBJ2-5, with TRBD2 matching over 15 bases. The germline gives CDR1 SNHLY, CDR2 FYNNEI. J gave up 3 bases and V 8 bases, and 7 bases lay outside the gene matches. The CDR3 is 16 amino acids. The CDR3 reads CASRTSGGAGEETQYF. In DNA, the CDR3 is TGTGCCAGCCGGACTAGCGGGGGGGCGGGAGAAGAGACCCAGTACTTC. Full variable domain (outside the CDR3, taken from reference TRBV2 and TRBJ2-5): EPEVTQTPSHQVTQMGQEVILRCVPISNHLYFYWYRQILGQKVEFLVSFYNNEISEKSEIFDDQFSVERPDGSNFTLKIRSTKLEDSAMYFCASRTSGGAGEETQYFGPGTRLLVL.

The CDR3: CASRVDKVTFF. As DNA, the CDR3 is TGTGCCAGCAGAGTGGACAAGGTGACTTTCTTT. The J gene is TRBJ1-1, the V gene TRBV7-9; perhaps TRBD1 as D (5 bases). The CDR3 is 11 residues long. Trimming shortened V by 6 bases and J by 12 bases, and 14 bases separated the two germline ends. In germline, CDR1 is SEHNR, CDR2 FQNEAQ (reference sequence).

This chain links TRBV27 with TRBJ1-1; 8 bases are shared with TRBD1. This CDR3 is 14 amino acids long. Germline V gives CDR1 MNHEY, CDR2 SMNVEV (reference sequence). J lost 6 bases, V lost 3 bases, and 6 bases had no gene match. CDR3 protein: CASSFGQGNAEAFF. CDR3 in DNA: TGTGCCAGCAGTTTCGGACAGGGAAACGCTGAAGCTTTCTTT.

CDR3 coding DNA: TGTGCCAGCAGCTTATATCCGGGACTAGCGGGGAATGAGCAGTTCTTC. It translates to CASSLYPGLAGNEQFF. The chain combines TRBV7-2 with TRBJ2-1, with 13 bases matching TRBD2. The CDR3 contains 16 residues. Germline V gene sequence: CDR1 SGHTA, CDR2 FQGNSA. V was clipped by 2 bases and J by 7 bases; unmatched bases: 5.

The chain joins TRBV7-9 to TRBJ1-1; tentatively, D is TRBD1 (6 bases). The CDR3 totals 14 residues. Trimming left V 7 bases short and J 4 bases short, with 16 bases between. Germline V gene sequence: CDR1 SEHNR, CDR2 FQNEAQ (reference sequence). The CDR3 coding sequence is TGTGCCAGCAACCCTGGACAGCCCGGCACTGAAGCTTTCTTT. Protein: CASNPGQPGTEAFF.

The chain's CDR3 is CASSLAGTTEQYF. The CDR3 DNA is TGCGCCAGCAGCTTGGCTGGGACTACCGAGCAGTACTTC. The chain recombines TRBV5-1 with TRBJ2-7; TRBD2 aligns across 7 bases. This CDR3 contains 13 residues. The trim removed 0 bases at V and 6 bases at J, leaving 3 bases unmatched. Germline CDR1 SGHRS, CDR2 YFSETQ.

This clone showed up just once. V is TRBV28 and J is TRBJ2-1; TRBD2 agrees at 11 bases. The J segment lost 6 bases and the V segment lost 6 bases, leaving 13 bases of the junction unmatched. This CDR3 spans 17 amino acids. Germline V gives CDR1 MDHEN, CDR2 SYDVKM. The CDR3 is CASSSILAGGLGNEQFF. As DNA, the CDR3 is TGTGCCAGCAGCTCCATCCTAGCGGGAGGTCTCGGCAATGAGCAGTTCTTC.

The genes are TRBV28 and TRBJ1-2, with TRBD1 matching over 8 bases. V lost 4 bases to trimming and J lost 7 bases; unmatched junction nucleotides: 11. Germline V gene sequence: CDR1 MDHEN, CDR2 SYDVKM. CDR3 length: 15 amino acids. CDR3 nucleotide sequence: TGTGCCAGCAGTTGGGTTCAGGGGGCGCGGGCTGGCTACACCTTC. Protein product: CASSWVQGARAGYTF.

The V gene is TRBV9, the J gene TRBJ2-2, with TRBD1 identical over 7 bases. With V trimmed by 3 bases and J by 4 bases, 6 bases remained unmatched. This CDR3 contains 15 residues. The germline V gene encodes CDR1 SGDLS and CDR2 YYNGEE. CDR3 region: CASSDPGTATGELFF. The CDR3 DNA is TGTGCCAGCAGCGATCCCGGGACAGCCACCGGGGAGCTGTTTTTT.

The chain recombines TRBV29-1 with TRBJ2-1; 8 bases line up with TRBD2. The germline CDR1 and CDR2 sequences are SQVTM and ANQGSEA. The CDR3 is 14 residues long. V was clipped by 7 bases and J by 9 bases; unmatched bases: 14. CDR3 in DNA: TGCAGCGGCCGGCGGGAGATCAGCGGGGGTGAGCAGTTCTTC. Its translation is CSGRREISGGEQFF.

V is TRBV5-1 and J is TRBJ1-5; possibly TRBD1 for D (5 bases). The V and J ends lost 4 bases and 1 base respectively, with 9 bases between them. This CDR3 region has 14 residues. Germline V gene sequence: CDR1 SGHRS, CDR2 YFSETQ. The CDR3 spells CASSPGFSNQPQHF. The CDR3 DNA reads TGCGCCAGCAGCCCAGGGTTCAGCAATCAGCCCCAGCATTTT.